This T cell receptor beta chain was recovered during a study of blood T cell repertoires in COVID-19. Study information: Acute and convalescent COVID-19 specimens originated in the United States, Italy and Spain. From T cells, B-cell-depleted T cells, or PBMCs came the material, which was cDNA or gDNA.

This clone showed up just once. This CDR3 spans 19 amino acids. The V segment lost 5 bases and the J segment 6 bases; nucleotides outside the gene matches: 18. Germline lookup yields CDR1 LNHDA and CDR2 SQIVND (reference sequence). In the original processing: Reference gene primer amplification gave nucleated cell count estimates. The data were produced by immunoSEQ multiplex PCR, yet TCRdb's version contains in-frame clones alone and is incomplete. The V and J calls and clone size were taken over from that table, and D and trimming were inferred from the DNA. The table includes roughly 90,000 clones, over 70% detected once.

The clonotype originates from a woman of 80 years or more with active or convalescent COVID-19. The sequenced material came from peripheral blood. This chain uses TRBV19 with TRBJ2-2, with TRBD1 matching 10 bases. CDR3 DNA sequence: TGTGCCAGTAGTCCCCGGCGCCTTGGGACAGGGGTTATGGCCGGGGAGCTGTTTTTT. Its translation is CASSPRRLGTGVMAGELFF.